What follows are 21 T cell receptor beta chains derived from one specimen sequenced in a study of blood T cell repertoires in COVID-19. Data came from immunoSEQ multiplex PCR; TCRdb stores just in-frame clones and leaves some out. The data show fewer than 300,000 clones, 75% to 95% seen once. The sequenced sample was PBMCs or T cells enriched from blood (not recorded which). These TCRs come from a woman in her 30s who had recovered from COVID-19.

Of note for this clone: An end of the junction does not agree with germline; a read error may underlie this. The rearrangement links TRBV7-2 to TRBJ2-2, with 9 nucleotides matching TRBD1. The length of the CDR3 is 17 residues. Germline CDR1 reads SGHTA; CDR2 reads FQGNSA. This chain's CDR3 is CASTLSSGTGSTGELFF. CDR3 in DNA: TGTGCCAGCACCTTATCTTCCGGGACAGGGTCCACCGGGGAGCTGTTTTTT.

V usage is TRBV9 and J usage is TRBJ1-5, with TRBD1 matching 7 bases. The CDR3 spans 15 residues. Unmatched junction bases numbered 3, after V lost 0 bases and J lost 3 bases. The germline V gene encodes CDR1 SGDLS and CDR2 YYNGEE. In DNA, the CDR3 is TGTGCCAGCAGCGTAGGGGGACAGATCAATCAGCCCCAGCATTTT. The encoded protein is CASSVGGQINQPQHF.

The chain carries TRBV7-8 and TRBJ1-2, with unresolved D. Germline loops: CDR1 SGHVS, CDR2 FQNEAQ. This CDR3 has 13 amino acids. V dropped 2 bases and J dropped 2 bases, with 6 bases sitting between them. CDR3 residues: CASSLSVNYGYTF. Written as DNA, the CDR3 is TGTGCCAGCAGCTTATCAGTAAACTATGGCTACACCTTC.

CDR3 in DNA: TGTGCCAGCAGGAGGACTAGGGCGACCTACAATGAGCAGTTCTTC. The encoded protein is CASRRTRATYNEQFF. The rearrangement links TRBV28 to TRBJ2-1; 7 bases fit TRBD2. Germline V gene data show CDR1 as MDHEN and CDR2 as SYDVKM. After removal of 6 bases from V and 2 bases from J, the junction contained 7 bases not matched to a gene. CDR3 length: 15 amino acids.

This clone was counted between two and nine times. The J gene is TRBJ1-2, the V gene TRBV27; maybe TRBD1 (5 bases). Germline loops: CDR1 MNHEY, CDR2 SMNVEV (reference sequence). This CDR3 contains 14 residues. V lost 3 bases and J lost 7, with 15 bases in between. This CDR3 is CASSFQRRGGGYTF. In DNA, the CDR3 is TGTGCCAGCAGTTTTCAGCGTCGGGGGGGTGGCTACACCTTC.

This chain connects TRBV19 to TRBJ1-1; 11 bases agree with TRBD1. The CDR3 is made up of 15 amino acids. Germline assignment: CDR1 LNHDA and CDR2 SQIVND (reference sequence). J gave up 4 bases and V 1 base, and 2 bases lay outside the gene matches. CDR3 residues: CASSIGTGGFTEAFF. CDR3 DNA: TGTGCCAGTAGTATAGGGACAGGGGGCTTCACTGAAGCTTTCTTT.

The rearrangement joins TRBV27 to TRBJ2-7; 10 nucleotides agree with TRBD1. Trimming cost V 5 bases and J 2 bases; bases outside gene matches: 9. The CDR3 runs to 16 residues. Per germline, CDR1 MNHEY and CDR2 SMNVEV (reference sequence). Here the CDR3 reads CASSPQGTGETYEQYF. The CDR3 DNA sequence: TGTGCCAGCAGTCCCCAGGGGACAGGGGAGACCTACGAGCAGTACTTC.

The chain uses TRBV11-1 and TRBJ2-5; perhaps TRBD2 as D (5 bases). The germline V gene has CDR1 SGHAT and CDR2 FQDESV (reference sequence). The CDR3 length is 15 residues. The V end lost 0 bases, the J end lost 4 bases, and 12 bases lay between the germline ends. The CDR3 DNA reads as TGTGCCAGCAGCTTAGCGGGAGTTTTAGGAGAGACCCAGTACTTC. This sequence encodes CASSLAGVLGETQYF.

The genes are TRBV6-5 and TRBJ2-3; 7 bases line up with TRBD1. Per the germline V gene, CDR1 is MNHEY and CDR2 is SVGAGI. The CDR3 length is 15 residues. The J segment lost 1 base and the V segment lost 5 bases, leaving 6 bases of the junction unmatched. The CDR3 here is CASSPIGTGTDTQYF. The CDR3 bases are TGTGCCAGCAGTCCTATCGGGACAGGCACAGATACGCAGTATTTT.

The chain uses TRBV15 and TRBJ2-7; 7 bases line up with TRBD2. The CDR3 extends over 15 amino acids. Germline V gives CDR1 LNHNV, CDR2 YYDKDF (reference sequence). J was trimmed by 5 bases and V by 0 bases; bases with no gene match: 7. CDR3 DNA: TGTGCCACCAGCAGAGAACGGGCGGGAGTCAACGAGCAGTACTTC. It is translated as CATSRERAGVNEQYF.

V usage is TRBV30 and J usage is TRBJ1-3; D ambiguous. Germline V CDR1 and CDR2: GTSNPN, SVGIG (reference sequence). V was trimmed by 0 bases and J by 0 bases, leaving 6 bases between them. The CDR3 covers 14 residues. The CDR3, as DNA: TGTGCCTGGAGTGTACGAGGCTCTGGAAACACCATATATTTT. It codes for CAWSVRGSGNTIYF.

This clone was seen just once. This chain links TRBV7-2 with TRBJ2-3; the match to TRBD2 covers 14 bases. CDR1 is SGHTA and CDR2 is FQGNSA in the germline V gene. There are 18 residues in the CDR3. Unmatched junction bases numbered 7, after V lost 4 bases and J lost 1 base. The CDR3 loop is CASSSRTSGRSGTDTQYF. Here the CDR3 DNA reads TGTGCCAGCAGCTCTAGGACTAGCGGGAGGTCGGGCACAGATACGCAGTATTTT.

The chain couples TRBV5-1 to TRBJ2-2, with 16 positions matching TRBD2. V lost 4 bases, J lost 7 bases, and 10 bases stayed unmatched. The CDR3 extends over 18 amino acids. Germline V gene data show CDR1 as SGHRS and CDR2 as YFSETQ. CDR3 nucleotide sequence: TGCGCCAGCAGCCTGGGACTAGCGGGAGGGTCCCTTAACGGGGAGCTGTTTTTT. Its translation is CASSLGLAGGSLNGELFF. Variable domain in full (rest from reference TRBV5-1 and TRBJ2-2): KAGVTQTPRYLIKTRGQQVTLSCSPISGHRSVSWYQQTPGQGLQFLFEYFSETQRNKGNFPGRFSGRQFSNSRSEMNVSTLELGDSALYLCASSLGLAGGSLNGELFFGEGSRLTVL.

V is TRBV7-3 and J is TRBJ2-5, with D possibly TRBD1 on 6 matching bases. The CDR3 is 13 residues long. Trimming cost V 5 bases and J 5 bases, with 12 bases left between them. Germline V gene sequence: CDR1 SGHTA, CDR2 FQGTGA. In DNA form, the CDR3 reads TGTGCCAGCAGCCCCGCAGGGGCTGAGACCCAGTACTTC. Amino acid sequence: CASSPAGAETQYF.

This chain connects TRBV4-2 to TRBJ2-2; 9 nucleotides agree with TRBD1. Germline lookup yields CDR1 LGHNA and CDR2 YNFKEQ. The CDR3 covers 15 residues. Unmatched junction bases numbered 10, after V lost 4 bases and J lost 10 bases. Here the CDR3 reads CASSPGQGTFVELFF. The CDR3 DNA is TGTGCCAGCAGCCCGGGACAGGGAACCTTCGTGGAGCTGTTTTTT.

The chain links TRBV18 to TRBJ1-3; 8 bases fit TRBD1. J gave up 0 bases and V 2 bases, and 6 bases lay outside the gene matches. The germline gives CDR1 KGHSH, CDR2 LQKENI. The CDR3 consists of 17 residues. CDR3 protein: CASSPMGQVPSGNTIYF. DNA for the CDR3: TGTGCCAGCTCACCAATGGGACAGGTCCCCTCTGGAAACACCATATATTTT.

The chain joins TRBV28 to TRBJ1-1; 9 bases are a match to TRBD1. V was clipped by 6 bases and J by 5 bases; unmatched bases: 10. The CDR3 consists of 15 residues. Germline V gene data show CDR1 as MDHEN and CDR2 as SYDVKM. The CDR3 bases are TGTGCCAGCAGCCGAAGGACAGGGGTAGGTACTGAAGCTTTCTTT. Translation gives CASSRRTGVGTEAFF.

Comments on this clone: One junction end does not reproduce the germline sequence, and a read error may be involved. CDR3 nucleotides: TGTGCTAGCAGCTCAAGGGCGGGAAATCAAGAGACCCAGTACTTC. This gives the protein CASSSRAGNQETQYF. The chain recombines TRBV7-7 with TRBJ2-5, with D possibly being TRBD2 (6 bases). The germline V gene has CDR1 SSHAT and CDR2 FNYEAQ (reference sequence). There are 15 residues in the CDR3.

The J gene is TRBJ2-7, the V gene TRBV10-3, with 11 bases that match TRBD1. Per germline, CDR1 ENHRY and CDR2 SYGVKD. The CDR3 covers 13 residues. V lost 9 bases to trimming and J lost 6 bases; unmatched junction nucleotides: 7. CDR3 in amino acids: CAIITGTGGEQYF. CDR3 DNA sequence: TGTGCCATTATAACCGGGACAGGGGGCGAGCAGTACTTC.

This chain uses TRBV5-1 with TRBJ2-7, with 10 nucleotides matching TRBD2. Trimming at V came to 0 bases and at J to 7 bases, leaving 7 bases not matched to a gene. This CDR3 comprises 15 residues. Germline lookup yields CDR1 SGHRS and CDR2 YFSETQ. The chain's CDR3 is CASSLASGRSGEQYF. DNA for the CDR3: TGCGCCAGCAGCTTGGCTAGCGGGAGATCGGGGGAGCAGTACTTC.

This chain links TRBV6-5 with TRBJ2-1, with D perhaps TRBD2 (5 bases). The V gene's germline CDR1 is MNHEY and CDR2 SVGAGI. CDR3 length: 15 amino acids. Deletions cut 4 bases from V and 0 bases from J, with 10 bases between. CDR3 residues: CASSSWESSYNEQFF. CDR3 DNA: TGTGCCAGCAGTTCCTGGGAGAGCTCCTACAATGAGCAGTTCTTC.